This passage covers 28 T cell receptor beta chains from one sample sequenced in a study of T cells after yellow fever vaccination. From the 5' RACE reads, TCRdb called clonotypes with MiXCR, one entry per CDR3 protein. The sample consists of about 320,000 distinct CDR3 sequences, about 4.5% of them appearing once. Sequenced material: PBMCs, taken 15 days after the yellow fever booster vaccination. Receptor source: a man aged 18 to 29 who received the YFV17D yellow fever vaccine.

This clonotype has a handful of counts. This chain connects TRBV12-3 or TRBV12-4 to TRBJ2-1; D is possibly TRBD2 (5 bases). The CDR3 runs to 13 residues. Between the trimmed V and J ends, which lost 5 bases and 12 bases, there was a span of 17 bases. The CDR3 here is CASSPDQTRVQFF. For the CDR3, the DNA is TGTGCCAGCAGTCCCGATCAGACGAGGGTGCAGTTCTTC.

In this sample, this clonotype turned up many times. The chain couples TRBV7-2 to TRBJ1-4; possible D gene TRBD1, 6 bases. Germline values: CDR1 SGHTA, CDR2 FQGNSA. This CDR3 has 14 residues. V was pared by 4 bases and J by 6 bases, with 12 bases between. This CDR3 reads CASSSWGADEKLFF. Here the CDR3 DNA reads TGTGCCAGCAGCTCGTGGGGGGCAGATGAAAAACTGTTTTTT.

In its sample, this clonotype was seen many times. DNA for the CDR3: TGTGCCAGCAGTTCCCTACAGGGGGTAGCCTACGAGCAGTACGTC. Its protein product is CASSSLQGVAYEQYV. The genes are TRBV27 and TRBJ2-7; 8 nucleotides match TRBD1. Trimming at V came to 4 bases and at J to 2 bases, leaving 7 bases not matched to a gene. The germline V gene encodes CDR1 MNHEY and CDR2 SMNVEV (reference sequence). The CDR3 loop spans 15 amino acids.

The V gene is TRBV7-8, the J gene TRBJ2-3; TRBD1 aligns across 9 bases. From germline, CDR1 is SGHVS and CDR2 FQNEAQ. This CDR3 spans 17 amino acids. V lost 1 base, J lost 2 bases, and 7 bases stayed unmatched. The CDR3 coding sequence is TGTGCCAGCAGCTTAGTTGGGGGACAGGGTTACACAGATACGCAGTATTTT. It specifies CASSLVGGQGYTDTQYF.

The table lists this clonotype with many counts. The V call is TRBV6-5, the J call TRBJ2-3; the match to TRBD1 covers 9 bases. CDR3 size: 16 residues. V trimming: 3 bases; J trimming: 3 bases; junction bases outside the gene matches: 7. Per the germline V gene, CDR1 is MNHEY and CDR2 is SVGAGI. CDR3 amino acids: CASSYLGQGGTDTQYF. The DNA of the CDR3 is TGTGCCAGCAGTTATTTGGGACAGGGAGGAACAGATACGCAGTATTTT.

The chain links TRBV7-9 to TRBJ1-1; perhaps TRBD1 as D (5 bases). V dropped 1 base and J dropped 11 bases, with 20 bases sitting between them. There are 15 residues in the CDR3. From germline, CDR1 is SEHNR and CDR2 FQNEAQ (reference sequence). The CDR3 loop reads CASSLVGSLQVMAFF. CDR3 nucleotide sequence: TGTGCCAGCAGCTTAGTAGGTTCGTTACAGGTCATGGCTTTCTTT.

There are many counts of this clonotype. The gene calls are TRBV6-6 and TRBJ2-7; D gene unclear. The length of the CDR3 is 13 residues. The germline gives CDR1 MNHNY, CDR2 SVGAGI (reference sequence). The V and J ends lost 6 bases and 2 bases respectively, with 11 bases between them. CDR3 residues: CASRNSDTYEQYV. CDR3 sequence (DNA): TGTGCCAGCAGAAACAGCGATACCTACGAGCAGTACGTC.

This clonotype was found many times. The V and J genes are TRBV6-5 and TRBJ2-1, with D possibly being TRBD1 (6 bases). Germline V gene lookup returns CDR1 MNHEY and CDR2 SVGAGI. V was trimmed by 5 bases and J by 0 bases, leaving 14 bases between them. The length of the CDR3 is 16 residues. CDR3 in amino acids: CASSSLQGRSYNEQFF. The DNA for the CDR3 is TGTGCCAGCAGTAGTCTACAGGGACGCTCCTACAATGAGCAGTTCTTC.

The chain uses TRBV7-6 and TRBJ1-5, with D maybe TRBD1 (5 bases). The V end lost 5 bases, the J end lost 7 bases, and 12 bases lay between the germline ends. The CDR3 has 13 residues. Germline CDR1 is SGHVS and CDR2 is FNYEAQ. The CDR3 bases are TGTGCCAGCAGCCCTTTGGGGGTCCAGCCCCAGCATTTT. It encodes CASSPLGVQPQHF.

This clonotype was counted at least ten times. The CDR3 nucleotides are TGTGCCAGCAGTTCAATGGGGGCGAGGAATGAGCAGTTCTTC. It specifies CASSSMGARNEQFF. V is TRBV12-3 or TRBV12-4 and J is TRBJ2-1, with D perhaps matching TRBD1 (6 bases). The CDR3 extends over 14 amino acids. V shed 4 bases and J shed 7 bases, with 14 bases lying between them.

There are many counts of this clonotype. The chain's CDR3 is CASSPSRLAGEQYF. Written as DNA, the CDR3 is TGTGCCAGCAGCCCCTCCCGACTAGCAGGCGAGCAGTACTTC. The V and J genes are TRBV27 and TRBJ2-7, with TRBD2 matching 7 bases. This CDR3 contains 14 residues. V lost 6 bases and J lost 6; bases outside the gene matches: 11. Germline loops: CDR1 MNHEY, CDR2 SMNVEV (reference sequence).

This clonotype occurred a few times. The chain recombines TRBV7-2 with TRBJ1-1; D remains unclear. The germline V gene encodes CDR1 SGHTA and CDR2 FQGNSA. V gave up 3 bases and J gave up 7 bases, with 15 bases separating them. The length of the CDR3 is 14 residues. CDR3 DNA sequence: TGTGCCAGCAGCTTCGATCCATCGACTGGTGAAGCTTTCTTT. It is translated as CASSFDPSTGEAFF.

The chain links TRBV11-2 to TRBJ2-5; 7 bases line up with TRBD2. CDR3 length equals 15 residues. V dropped 4 bases and J dropped 2; count of bases not matched to a gene: 7. The germline CDR1 and CDR2 sequences are SGHAT and FQNNGV. CDR3: CASSSFGGRQETQYF. CDR3 coding DNA: TGTGCCAGCAGCTCCTTCGGGGGGAGGCAAGAGACCCAGTACTTC.

This chain joins TRBV2 and TRBJ1-1, with D possibly matching TRBD1 (5 bases). CDR1 and CDR2 from the germline V gene are SNHLY and FYNNEI. CDR3 length: 12 amino acids. The V end lost 7 bases, the J end lost 4 bases, and 10 bases lay between the germline ends. For the CDR3, the DNA is TGTGCCAGCAAGTGGGACCTCACTGAAGCTTTCTTT. This encodes CASKWDLTEAFF.

The chain links TRBV20-1 to TRBJ1-3; weak D call: TRBD1 (5 bases). The CDR3 spans 13 residues. Trimming stripped 0 bases from V and 2 bases from J, with 5 bases between. CDR1 is DFQATT and CDR2 is SNEGSKA in the germline V gene (reference sequence). As DNA, the CDR3 is TGCAGTGCTAGAGAGACAGCTGGAAACACCATATATTTT. As protein: CSARETAGNTIYF.

This clonotype has ten or more counts. This chain links TRBV7-2 with TRBJ2-3, with a tentative D call TRBD2 (5 bases). The length of the CDR3 is 14 residues. From germline, CDR1 is SGHTA and CDR2 FQGNSA. V lost 4 bases to trimming and J lost 5 bases, with 13 bases between them. In DNA form, the CDR3 reads TGTGCCAGCAGCTACGGGGTGGAAGTAGATACGCAGTATTTT. It encodes CASSYGVEVDTQYF.

This chain uses TRBV6-6 with TRBJ1-2; 7 nucleotides line up with TRBD1. V was pared by 5 bases and J by 8 bases, with 8 bases of the junction left unmatched. This CDR3 is built from 13 residues. Germline CDR1 reads MNHNY; CDR2 reads SVGAGI (reference sequence). CDR3 coding DNA: TGTGCCAGCAGTAGGGGACAGCTCCAAGGCTACACCTTC. This gives the protein CASSRGQLQGYTF.

In this sample, this clonotype turned up many times. This chain joins TRBV7-8 and TRBJ1-5; no clear D gene. This CDR3 has 13 residues. Trimming left V 4 bases short and J 5 bases short, with 9 bases between. CDR1 SGHVS and CDR2 FQNEAQ come from the germline V gene. CDR3 nucleotides: TGTGCCAGCAGCTACAGCAGGTATCAGCCCCAGCATTTT. Protein: CASSYSRYQPQHF. The full variable domain, its missing parts supplied by reference TRBV7-8 and TRBJ1-5, is GAGVSQSPRYKVAKRGQDVALRCDPISGHVSLFWYQQALGQGPEFLTYFQNEAQLDKSGLPSDRFFAERPEGSVSTLKIQRTQQEDSAVYLCASSYSRYQPQHFGDGTRLSIL.

The chain carries TRBV6-1 and TRBJ2-6; 7 positions agree with TRBD2. The junction had 5 bases not matched to a gene; V was cut back by 6 bases and J by 3 bases. CDR3 length: 15 amino acids. Germline CDR1 is MNHNS and CDR2 is SASEGT. In DNA, the CDR3 is TGTGCCAGCAGCGGAGGGAGGGTTGGGGCCAACGTCCTGACTTTC. It translates to CASSGGRVGANVLTF.

This clonotype was counted ten times or more. The chain has TRBV20-1 and TRBJ2-3, with 10 nucleotides matching TRBD1. Per germline, CDR1 DFQATT and CDR2 SNEGSKA (reference sequence). The CDR3 totals 14 residues. CDR3: CTWDRGLDTDTQYF. In DNA form, the CDR3 reads TGCACCTGGGACAGGGGCCTCGACACAGATACGCAGTATTTT.

This sequence joins TRBV5-1 and TRBJ2-5; 8 bases are shared with TRBD1. Germline V gene data show CDR1 as SGHRS and CDR2 as YFSETQ. This CDR3 comprises 15 residues. The V and J ends lost 1 base and 3 bases, in that order; junction bases with no gene match: 5. CDR3 in amino acids: CASSLSGTGEETQYF. Here the CDR3 DNA reads TGCGCCAGCAGCTTGAGTGGGACAGGAGAAGAGACCCAGTACTTC.

V and J are TRBV5-1 and TRBJ2-5, with 9 bases aligning to TRBD2. Germline V lookup: CDR1 SGHRS, CDR2 YFSETQ. The V segment lost 4 bases and the J segment 5 bases; nucleotides outside the gene matches: 12. This CDR3 is 16 amino acids long. This chain's CDR3 is CASSPIAGALWETQYF. In DNA, the CDR3 is TGCGCCAGCAGCCCGATAGCGGGGGCCCTCTGGGAGACCCAGTACTTC.

This clonotype has ten or more counts. This chain connects TRBV12-3 or TRBV12-4 to TRBJ1-2; 8 nucleotides align to TRBD1. V was pared by 8 bases and J by 6 bases, with 5 bases of the junction left unmatched. The CDR3 contains 12 residues. The CDR3 sequence is CASSRGRHGYTF. CDR3 coding DNA: TGTGCCAGCTCCAGGGGGCGGCATGGCTACACCTTC.

Only a few counts were recorded for this clonotype. The chain joins TRBV29-1 to TRBJ2-4; TRBD1 is a possible D gene (5 bases). Trimming removed 1 base from V and 0 bases from J, with 7 bases in between. The CDR3 spans 14 residues. Germline values: CDR1 SQVTM, CDR2 ANQGSEA. The CDR3 DNA sequence: TGCAGCGTTGAAGCTGACAGAGCCAAAAACATTCAGTACTTC. This gives the protein CSVEADRAKNIQYF.

The rearrangement links TRBV6-2 or TRBV6-3 to TRBJ2-4, with D possibly being TRBD1 (5 bases). The V gene lost 5 bases and the J gene lost 0 bases, with 14 bases spanning the gap. The CDR3 length is 16 residues. Germline V gene sequence: CDR1 MNHEY, CDR2 SVGEGT. DNA for the CDR3: TGTGCCAGCAGTCAGCAGGACAAACCAGCCAAAAACATTCAGTACTTC. Its protein product is CASSQQDKPAKNIQYF.

This clonotype came up a few times. The rearrangement uses TRBV5-4 and TRBJ1-2; D may be TRBD1 (5 bases). This CDR3 region has 14 residues. Germline CDR1 is SGHNT and CDR2 is YYREEE (reference sequence). Trimming took 4 bases from V and 8 from J, leaving 18 bases between them. The CDR3 sequence is CASSADSGLGGYTF. The CDR3 DNA sequence: TGTGCCAGCAGCGCGGACTCAGGGCTAGGGGGCTACACCTTC.

This clonotype showed up many times. This chain joins TRBV29-1 and TRBJ2-1; the D is unclear. In germline, CDR1 is SQVTM, CDR2 ANQGSEA. The V end was cut by 6 bases, the J end by 0 bases, with 6 bases between. CDR3 length: 12 residues. The CDR3 sequence is CSVENSYNEQFF. For the CDR3, the DNA is TGCAGCGTCGAAAACTCCTACAATGAGCAGTTCTTC.

The table lists this clonotype with many counts. The V and J genes are TRBV5-1 and TRBJ2-1; perhaps TRBD2 as D (6 bases). This CDR3 has 13 amino acids. Germline V lookup: CDR1 SGHRS, CDR2 YFSETQ. Between the trimmed V and J ends, which lost 2 bases and 6 bases, there was a span of 9 bases. DNA of the CDR3: TGCGCCAGCAGCTTCGGCGGGGCCAATGAGCAGTTCTTC. Amino acid sequence: CASSFGGANEQFF.